These 25 T cell receptor beta chains originate from one sample sequenced in a study of Ad26.COV2.S vaccination and SARS-CoV-2 variants. Clones were sequenced by immunoSEQ multiplex PCR, and TCRdb holds only the in-frame ones, with some missing. The data hold some 460,000 clones, with 80% to 90% observed a single time. Treatment indicated: about 20 received Ad26.COV2.S at low or high dose, single or two shots; about 5 received placebo; per-sample allocation not given. Following the first vaccine or placebo injection, samples were taken on day 63. The source material was peripheral blood, sampled in a trial of Ad26.COV2.S vaccine versus placebo. The receptors here all came from a person between 18 and 59 years old who received the Ad26.COV2.S COVID-19 vaccine or a placebo.

The chain uses TRBV25-1 and TRBJ2-7, with 7 nucleotides matching TRBD1. Losses at the gene ends were 3 bases for V and 2 bases for J; bases not matched to a gene: 7. The V gene's germline CDR1 is MGHDK and CDR2 SYGVNS. The CDR3 covers 15 residues. CDR3 sequence: CASSDLPGQTYEQYF. CDR3 DNA: TGTGCCAGCAGTGACCTCCCGGGACAGACCTACGAGCAGTACTTC.

This chain connects TRBV28 to TRBJ1-5, with unresolved D. Germline lookup yields CDR1 MDHEN and CDR2 SYDVKM. V was pared by 4 bases and J by 4 bases, with 17 bases between. The CDR3 runs to 16 residues. The CDR3 spells CASSYLSSNRNQPQHF. In DNA, the CDR3 is TGTGCCAGCAGTTATCTCTCGTCGAACCGTAATCAGCCCCAGCATTTT.

V usage is TRBV6-1 and J usage is TRBJ2-1; D ambiguous. This CDR3 spans 14 amino acids. Germline-derived CDR1 and CDR2 are MNHNS and SASEGT. Trimming shortened V by 2 bases and J by 7 bases, and 12 bases separated the two germline ends. CDR3 coding DNA: TGTGCCAGCAGTGAATTTGGGCTAGTGAATGAGCAGTTCTTC. The encoded protein is CASSEFGLVNEQFF.

The V gene is TRBV10-2, the J gene TRBJ1-2, with D uncertain. Trimming removed 6 bases at V and 4 bases at J, with 18 bases between. The CDR3 length is 15 residues. Germline V gene lookup returns CDR1 WSHSY and CDR2 SAAADI. The CDR3 DNA reads as TGCGCCAGCAGAAGTATGAGCACCGGATCCTATGGCTACACCTTC. It translates to CASRSMSTGSYGYTF.

This rearrangement joins TRBV5-4 to TRBJ2-5, with D possibly being TRBD1 or TRBD2 (5 bases each). Germline CDR1 and CDR2: SGHNT and YYREEE (reference sequence). Trimming took 0 bases from V and 7 from J, leaving 10 bases between them. The CDR3 has 13 amino acids. The CDR3 loop reads CASSLGQRGTQYF. The CDR3 bases are TGTGCCAGCAGCTTGGGCCAGAGGGGGACCCAGTACTTC.

The chain has TRBV3-1 (or the pseudogene TRBV3-2) and TRBJ1-2, with a tentative D call TRBD1 (6 bases). The length of the CDR3 is 17 residues. Trimming took 0 bases from V and 3 from J, leaving 17 bases between them. The V gene's germline CDR1 is LGHDT and CDR2 YNNKEL (reference sequence). CDR3 coding DNA: TGTGCCAGCAGCCAAGATAGGCGCCAGGGGAGAGACTATGGCTACACCTTC. Protein product: CASSQDRRQGRDYGYTF.

In DNA, the CDR3 is TGTGCCAGCAGCCCAACTCCGAGTGTCAATGAGCAGTTCTTC. It yields the protein CASSPTPSVNEQFF. The V call is TRBV28, the J call TRBJ2-1; no clear D gene. Germline V gene sequence: CDR1 MDHEN, CDR2 SYDVKM. With 6 bases removed from V and 6 bases from J, the gap between germline ends came to 15 bases. The CDR3 runs to 14 residues.

For this clone: The same CDR3 also results from other DNA sequences found in this sample. The chain joins TRBV12-3 or TRBV12-4 to TRBJ2-7, with D perhaps matching TRBD1 (5 bases). The CDR3 has 13 residues. V dropped 1 base and J dropped 3 bases, with 7 bases sitting between them. In DNA form, the CDR3 reads TGTGCCAGCAGTTTAGGGCAGGGCTACGAGCAGTACTTC. Protein product: CASSLGQGYEQYF.

The chain recombines TRBV7-8 with TRBJ2-3, with 8 positions matching TRBD2. CDR1 is SGHVS and CDR2 is FQNEAQ in the germline V gene. V dropped 5 bases and J dropped 2; count of bases not matched to a gene: 6. This CDR3 is built from 15 residues. The CDR3 DNA reads TGTGCCAGCAGCCCCATAGCGGGATCCACAGATACGCAGTATTTT. It encodes CASSPIAGSTDTQYF.

The chain joins TRBV9 to TRBJ2-7; D remains unclear. CDR3 length: 14 amino acids. Germline CDR1 is SGDLS and CDR2 is YYNGEE. Trimming cost V 0 bases and J 4 bases, with 11 bases left between them. CDR3 residues: CASSVGSLGYEQYF. The DNA of the CDR3 is TGTGCCAGCAGCGTAGGCTCTCTAGGTTACGAGCAGTACTTC.

The J gene is TRBJ1-5, the V gene TRBV7-9, with D uncertain. V was cut by 5 bases and J by 7 bases, with 15 bases left in between. The length of the CDR3 is 14 residues. Germline-derived CDR1 and CDR2 are SEHNR and FQNEAQ (reference sequence). The CDR3 spells CASSHGLTGQPQHF. CDR3 in DNA: TGTGCCAGCAGCCACGGACTCACGGGGCAGCCCCAGCATTTT. The variable domain in full, completed from reference TRBV7-9 and TRBJ1-5, reads DTGVSQNPRHKITKRGQNVTFRCDPISEHNRLYWYRQTLGQGPEFLTYFQNEAQLEKSRLLSDRFSAERPKGSFSTLEIQRTEQGDSAMYLCASSHGLTGQPQHFGDGTRLSIL.

The V call is TRBV19, the J call TRBJ2-4; possibly TRBD1 for D (6 bases). This CDR3 has 15 amino acids. Germline V gene sequence: CDR1 LNHDA, CDR2 SQIVND (reference sequence). The ends were cut back, 6 bases at V and 2 bases at J, with 14 bases in the middle. CDR3 protein: CASSYLQGSKNIQYF. The CDR3 nucleotides read TGTGCCAGTAGCTACCTACAGGGTTCCAAAAACATTCAGTACTTC.

The V call is TRBV6-6, the J call TRBJ2-3; D is ambiguous. This CDR3 is built from 13 residues. Germline CDR1 reads MNHNY; CDR2 reads SVGAGI (reference sequence). Trimming removed 4 bases from V and 0 bases from J, with 5 bases in between. CDR3 in amino acids: CASSSDSTDTQYF. The DNA of the CDR3 is TGTGCCAGCAGTTCCGACAGCACAGATACGCAGTATTTT.

V and J are TRBV18 and TRBJ2-7, with D possibly matching TRBD2 (5 bases). The CDR3 is 14 amino acids. Germline V gene data show CDR1 as KGHSH and CDR2 as LQKENI. The V end was cut by 2 bases, the J end by 7 bases, with 15 bases between. CDR3 coding DNA: TGTGCCAGCTCACCAGGCCCGGACCCGGGGGAGCAGTACTTC. This encodes CASSPGPDPGEQYF.

The table lists this clone with a few counts. This chain connects TRBV5-1 to TRBJ1-4, with D possibly being TRBD1 (6 bases). The CDR3 is 14 residues long. The V gene lost 3 bases and the J gene lost 8 bases, with 14 bases spanning the gap. CDR1 is SGHRS and CDR2 is YFSETQ in the germline V gene. The CDR3 sequence is CASSSGRGGEKLFF. CDR3 coding DNA: TGCGCCAGCAGCTCCGGCAGGGGCGGGGAAAAACTGTTTTTT. The full variable domain, with the rest looked up from reference TRBV5-1 and TRBJ1-4, is KAGVTQTPRYLIKTRGQQVTLSCSPISGHRSVSWYQQTPGQGLQFLFEYFSETQRNKGNFPGRFSGRQFSNSRSEMNVSTLELGDSALYLCASSSGRGGEKLFFGSGTQLSVL.

The chain links TRBV3-1 (or the pseudogene TRBV3-2) to TRBJ1-2; 10 bases agree with TRBD1. Germline V gene data show CDR1 as LGHDT and CDR2 as YNNKEL (reference sequence). The J segment lost 4 bases and the V segment lost 6 bases, leaving 11 bases of the junction unmatched. This CDR3 has 16 residues. CDR3 in DNA: TGTGCCAGCAGGCCGACAGGGGGCACAGGGTCCTATGGCTACACCTTC. Translated: CASRPTGGTGSYGYTF.

The rearrangement uses TRBV7-9 and TRBJ1-4; a possible D gene is TRBD1 (5 bases). This CDR3 is built from 15 residues. V was cut by 1 base and J by 10 bases, with 16 bases left in between. Germline loops: CDR1 SEHNR, CDR2 FQNEAQ (reference sequence). The CDR3: CASSLEGTASVKLFF. CDR3 DNA sequence: TGTGCCAGCAGCTTAGAGGGGACGGCTTCCGTAAAACTGTTTTTT.

The chain combines TRBV30 with TRBJ2-2; D is undetermined. Per the germline V gene, CDR1 is GTSNPN and CDR2 is SVGIG (reference sequence). The CDR3 is 14 amino acids. V was trimmed by 2 bases and J by 4 bases, leaving 11 bases between them. CDR3 in DNA: TGTGCCTGGAGTAGGGTAGGAATCACCGGGGAGCTGTTTTTT. It yields the protein CAWSRVGITGELFF.

V usage is TRBV30 and J usage is TRBJ2-2; D is unclear. V lost 2 bases to trimming and J lost 7 bases, with 5 bases between them. From germline, CDR1 is GTSNPN and CDR2 SVGIG (reference sequence). The CDR3 is 11 residues long. The DNA for the CDR3 is TGTGCCTGGAGTAACGTCGGGGAGCTGTTTTTT. Its translation is CAWSNVGELFF. Using reference TRBV30 and TRBJ2-2 for the parts outside the CDR3, the full variable domain is SQTIHQWPATLVQPVGSPLSLECTVEGTSNPNLYWYRQAAGRGLQLLFYSVGIGQISSEVPQNLSASRPQDRQFILSSKKLLLSDSGFYLCAWSNVGELFFGEGSRLTVL.

The chain carries TRBV27 and TRBJ1-1; D not resolved. The V end was cut by 1 base, the J end by 5 bases, with 11 bases between. Germline CDR1 is MNHEY and CDR2 is SMNVEV (reference sequence). This CDR3 is 14 amino acids long. The CDR3: CASSLWSVGTEAFF. CDR3 nucleotide sequence: TGTGCCAGCAGTTTATGGAGCGTTGGGACTGAAGCTTTCTTT.

The V gene is TRBV5-4, the J gene TRBJ2-1, with TRBD2 as a possible D gene (6 bases). V lost 2 bases and J lost 1, with 13 bases in between. Germline CDR1 SGHNT, CDR2 YYREEE (reference sequence). The CDR3 covers 16 residues. The CDR3 DNA sequence: TGTGCCAGCAGCTTAAGCGGGCCGATTTCCTACAATGAGCAGTTCTTC. This gives the protein CASSLSGPISYNEQFF.

This sequence joins TRBV7-9 and TRBJ2-3; tentatively, D is TRBD1 (5 bases). This CDR3 is built from 14 residues. From germline, CDR1 is SEHNR and CDR2 FQNEAQ (reference sequence). V lost 2 bases to trimming and J lost 1 base, with 7 bases between them. The CDR3 DNA sequence: TGTGCCAGCAGCTTATTAGGGGGCACAGATACGCAGTATTTT. Residues: CASSLLGGTDTQYF.

This sequence joins TRBV28 and TRBJ2-3, with TRBD2 matching over 12 bases. This CDR3 contains 17 residues. Germline-derived CDR1 and CDR2 are MDHEN and SYDVKM. V lost 3 bases, J lost 1 base, and 5 bases stayed unmatched. CDR3 coding DNA: TGTGCCAGCAGTTTCACTAGCGGGAGGAGCCGCACAGATACGCAGTATTTT. It is translated as CASSFTSGRSRTDTQYF.

This clone is a singleton in its sample. The V call is TRBV10-3, the J call TRBJ1-1; 7 nucleotides match TRBD1. The CDR3 covers 13 residues. Germline values: CDR1 ENHRY, CDR2 SYGVKD. Germline trimming cut 10 bases from V and 0 bases from J; bases unmatched to any gene: 5. The CDR3: CATKQGMNTEAFF. DNA for the CDR3: TGTGCCACTAAACAGGGGATGAACACTGAAGCTTTCTTT.

The chain couples TRBV7-3 to TRBJ1-1; a possible D gene is TRBD1 (6 bases). Germline V gene lookup returns CDR1 SGHTA and CDR2 FQGTGA. V lost 5 bases to trimming and J lost 4 bases, with 14 bases between them. The CDR3 length is 14 residues. CDR3: CASSPRGGGTEAFF. CDR3 sequence (DNA): TGTGCCAGCAGCCCCAGGGGAGGGGGCACTGAAGCTTTCTTT. The whole variable domain, filled in from reference TRBV7-3 and TRBJ1-1, reads GAGVSQTPSNKVTEKGKYVELRCDPISGHTALYWYRQSLGQGPEFLIYFQGTGAADDSGLPNDRFFAVRPEGSVSTLKIQRTERGDSAVYLCASSPRGGGTEAFFGQGTRLTVV.